Following are 27 T cell receptor beta chains from one sample sequenced in a study of blood T cells in healthy people across ages. A J-beta primer mix and a sample-barcoded 5' primer were used in a second PCR of roughly 6 to 12 cycles. TCRdb processed the 5' RACE reads anew with MiXCR; each CDR3 protein has one entry. This sample has around 1.7 million distinct CDR3 sequences, with roughly 30% found just once. The sequenced sample consisted of blood. These receptor sequences come from a woman aged 25 to 45 in good health.

The chain has TRBV7-2 and TRBJ1-1, with 7 bases matching TRBD1. CDR1 and CDR2 from the germline V gene are SGHTA and FQGNSA. The CDR3 has 14 residues. After removal of 1 base from V and 10 bases from J, the junction contained 9 bases not matched to a gene. In nucleotides, the CDR3 is TGTGCCAGCAGCTTAGAGGTGCGGCAGGGGGGAGCTTTCTTT. Translating it yields CASSLEVRQGGAFF.

This chain connects TRBV5-1 to TRBJ2-5, with 8 positions matching TRBD2. Germline V lookup: CDR1 SGHRS, CDR2 YFSETQ. The CDR3 extends over 15 amino acids. J lost 2 bases, V lost 4 bases, and 7 bases had no gene match. This chain's CDR3 is CASSPTSASQETQYF. CDR3 in DNA: TGCGCCAGCAGCCCGACTAGCGCGAGTCAAGAGACCCAGTACTTC.

V usage is TRBV7-6 and J usage is TRBJ2-7, with D hard to call. The CDR3 consists of 13 residues. CDR1 and CDR2 from the germline V gene are SGHVS and FNYEAQ. Between the trimmed V and J ends, which lost 3 bases and 2 bases, there was a span of 8 bases. The CDR3 nucleotides read TGTGCCAGCAGCTTCTCGGCCGCCTACGAGCAGTACTTC. It codes for CASSFSAAYEQYF.

This clonotype has at least ten counts. The genes are TRBV29-1 and TRBJ2-5; 13 nucleotides agree with TRBD2. The CDR3 runs 16 residues. The junction had 9 bases not matched to a gene; V was cut back by 7 bases and J by 1 base. Germline V gene sequence: CDR1 SQVTM, CDR2 ANQGSEA. The CDR3 reads CSASGTSGDSQETQYF. The CDR3 DNA follows: TGCAGCGCCTCCGGGACTAGCGGGGACTCCCAAGAGACCCAGTACTTC.

CDR3 in amino acids: CASSEFTSGGDEQFF. The CDR3 DNA follows: TGTGCCAGCAGTGAGTTTACTAGCGGGGGGGATGAGCAGTTCTTC. V gene TRBV6-1 combines with J gene TRBJ2-1; TRBD2 agrees at 13 bases. CDR1 and CDR2 (germline): MNHNS, SASEGT. Trimming took 3 bases from V and 8 from J; bases not matched to a gene: 4. This CDR3 has 15 residues.

Remarks on this clonotype: This may be a read error: a much more frequent sequence differs by one nucleotide. This sequence joins TRBV7-3 and TRBJ2-1, with 11 bases that match TRBD1. CDR3 length: 17 amino acids. Per the germline V gene, CDR1 is SGHTA and CDR2 is FQGTGA. Losses at the gene ends were 10 bases for V and 6 bases for J; bases not matched to a gene: 17. Here the CDR3 DNA reads TGTGCCAACAGAAACAGTGGGGGACAGGGGGAGACCAATGAGCAGTTCTTC. This gives the protein CANRNSGGQGETNEQFF.

As to this clonotype: At one of its ends the junction is not consistent with the germline gene, which may arise from a read error. The chain has TRBV25-1 and TRBJ2-5; 14 nucleotides line up with TRBD2. This CDR3 is built from 19 residues. Germline V CDR1 and CDR2: MGHDK, SYGVNS. CDR3 loop: CTSSGTPGTSGRGSETQYF. The DNA of the CDR3 is TGTACCAGCAGTGGAACCCCCGGGACTAGCGGGAGAGGGTCAGAGACCCAGTACTTC.

This clonotype was picked up a small number of times. This chain links TRBV6-6 with TRBJ2-5; no clear D gene. Germline-derived CDR1 and CDR2 are MNHNY and SVGAGI (reference sequence). Trimming removed 2 bases at V and 5 bases at J, with 9 bases between. This CDR3 is built from 13 residues. CDR3 nucleotide sequence: TGTGCCAGCAGTTACCCCCCGGCGGAGACCCAGTACTTC. Translated, it gives CASSYPPAETQYF.

This chain joins TRBV12-3 or TRBV12-4 and TRBJ2-7, with TRBD1 matching over 11 bases. Trimming cost V 2 bases and J 7 bases; bases outside gene matches: 7. The CDR3 covers 15 residues. CDR3 bases: TGTGCCAGCAGTTTATTAGGACAGGGGGCATCGGAGCAGTACTTC. This encodes CASSLLGQGASEQYF.

The chain links TRBV5-1 to TRBJ1-2, with unresolved D. Germline CDR1 SGHRS, CDR2 YFSETQ. This CDR3 has 13 amino acids. The V end lost 3 bases, the J end lost 6 bases, and 12 bases lay between the germline ends. Here the CDR3 reads CASSSVGQDGYTF. CDR3 nucleotides: TGCGCCAGCAGCTCGGTAGGCCAGGATGGCTACACCTTC.

This clonotype was observed a handful of times. The genes are TRBV7-2 and TRBJ2-7; the D gene could be TRBD1 or TRBD2 (5 bases each). V dropped 3 bases and J dropped 0 bases, with 15 bases sitting between them. The CDR3 runs 16 residues. CDR1 SGHTA and CDR2 FQGNSA come from the germline V gene. The CDR3 loop is CASSFAGTRSSYEQYF. As DNA, the CDR3 is TGTGCCAGCAGCTTTGCCGGGACCCGGAGCTCCTACGAGCAGTACTTC.

This chain joins TRBV2 and TRBJ1-2; TRBD1 is a possible D gene (6 bases). The CDR3 spans 13 residues. Germline V CDR1 and CDR2: SNHLY, FYNNEI. Trimming shortened V by 4 bases and J by 8 bases, and 14 bases separated the two germline ends. As DNA, the CDR3 is TGTGCCAGCAGTGGGACAGCAGGCGCGGGCTACACCTTC. It specifies CASSGTAGAGYTF.

This clonotype was observed once. The CDR3 spells CASKDTGNQPQHF. In DNA, the CDR3 is TGTGCCAGCAAGGACACGGGCAATCAGCCCCAGCATTTT. The rearrangement uses TRBV28 and TRBJ1-5; D possibly corresponds to TRBD1 (5 bases). The V and J ends lost 7 bases and 2 bases respectively, with 9 bases between them. From germline, CDR1 is MDHEN and CDR2 SYDVKM. CDR3 length equals 13 residues.

To note about this clonotype: With a much larger clone just one base away, this may be a read error. The chain uses TRBV4-1 and TRBJ2-1; weak D call: TRBD2 (6 bases). The ends were cut back, 0 bases at V and 10 bases at J, with 19 bases in the middle. The germline V gene has CDR1 MGHRA and CDR2 YSYEKL. The CDR3 sequence is 16 residues long. This chain's CDR3 is CASSQDPGLASNEQFF. Written as DNA, the CDR3 is TGCGCCAGCAGCCAAGACCCCGGGCTAGCGAGTAACGAGCAGTTCTTC.

The chain recombines TRBV18 with TRBJ1-5, with D tentatively TRBD1 (6 bases). The CDR3 sequence is 16 residues long. Germline loops: CDR1 KGHSH, CDR2 LQKENI. Trimming stripped 3 bases from V and 6 bases from J, with 18 bases between. In DNA form, the CDR3 reads TGTGCCAGCTCACCCGGGGCTCAGGGGACGGGTCAGCCCCAGCATTTT. This encodes CASSPGAQGTGQPQHF.

This sequence joins TRBV20-1 and TRBJ2-3, with TRBD2 as a possible D gene (5 bases). The CDR3 consists of 13 residues. With 8 bases removed from V and 4 bases from J, the gap between germline ends came to 16 bases. The germline gives CDR1 DFQATT, CDR2 SNEGSKA (reference sequence). CDR3 coding DNA: TGCAGTACCCCGAGGGCAAATGCAGATACGCAGTATTTT. Encoded protein: CSTPRANADTQYF.

As for this clonotype: One base away lies a much larger clone, so this may be a sequencing read error. The V call is TRBV9, the J call TRBJ2-7; TRBD2 agrees at 10 bases. The CDR3 extends over 16 amino acids. The V gene end was trimmed by 0 bases and the J gene end by 4 bases; junction bases not matched to a gene: 7. Looked up from germline, CDR1 is SGDLS and CDR2 is YYNGEE. Here the CDR3 reads CASSVVSLAGMYEQYF. DNA for the CDR3: TGTGCCAGCAGCGTAGTTTCACTAGCGGGGATGTACGAGCAGTACTTC. Full variable domain (rest looked up from reference TRBV9 and TRBJ2-7): DSGVTQTPKHLITATGQRVTLRCSPRSGDLSVYWYQQSLDQGLQFLIQYYNGEERAKGNILERFSAQQFPDLHSELNLSSLELGDSALYFCASSVVSLAGMYEQYFGPGTRLTVT.

This clonotype was seen once. The CDR3: CSIGGGDGYTF. Written as DNA, the CDR3 is TGCAGCATTGGCGGGGGGGATGGCTACACCTTC. The chain links TRBV29-1 to TRBJ1-2; D perhaps matches TRBD1 (5 bases). The CDR3 is 11 amino acids. Germline V CDR1 and CDR2: SQVTM, ANQGSEA. The V end was cut by 8 bases, the J end by 6 bases, with 13 bases between.

This clonotype was seen at least ten times. The genes are TRBV20-1 and TRBJ2-1; D is undetermined. The germline V and J ends were trimmed by 6 bases and 4 bases, with 10 bases remaining between them. Germline CDR1 is DFQATT and CDR2 is SNEGSKA (reference sequence). There are 12 residues in the CDR3. The CDR3 reads CSAALQYNEQFF. The CDR3 DNA follows: TGCAGTGCAGCACTCCAATACAATGAGCAGTTCTTC.

V and J are TRBV3-1 and TRBJ1-2, with TRBD1 matching 8 bases. There are 17 residues in the CDR3. V was clipped by 1 base and J by 0 bases; unmatched bases: 7. Per germline, CDR1 LGHDT and CDR2 YNNKEL (reference sequence). CDR3: CASSQGQGPLANYGYTF. CDR3 sequence (DNA): TGTGCCAGCAGCCAAGGACAGGGGCCCCTAGCTAACTATGGCTACACCTTC.

This clonotype was counted between two and nine times. CDR3 protein: CASRLDAGKFF. CDR3 sequence (DNA): TGTGCCAGCAGGCTAGATGCAGGGAAGTTCTTC. This chain joins TRBV2 and TRBJ2-1, with TRBD1 as a possible D gene (5 bases). Germline CDR1 and CDR2: SNHLY and FYNNEI. Trimming took 6 bases from V and 14 from J, leaving 14 bases between them. The CDR3 consists of 11 residues.

In its sample, this clonotype was seen a few times. The chain employs TRBV6-5 and TRBJ1-1; D uncertain. The germline gives CDR1 MNHEY, CDR2 SVGAGI. V was clipped by 10 bases and J by 6 bases, with 18 bases between them. The CDR3 covers 13 residues. The DNA for the CDR3 is TGTGCCACTACCCGTAGTGGGTTCCCTGAAGCTTTCTTT. It translates to CATTRSGFPEAFF.

The chain links TRBV29-1 to TRBJ2-7; 10 nucleotides align to TRBD2. This CDR3 contains 18 residues. Germline V gene sequence: CDR1 SQVTM, CDR2 ANQGSEA. V lost 0 bases and J lost 2; bases outside the gene matches: 13. The CDR3 here is CSVEDWWGTSGETYEQYF. For the CDR3, the DNA is TGCAGCGTTGAAGATTGGTGGGGCACTAGCGGGGAAACCTACGAGCAGTACTTC.

This clonotype showed up just a few times. The chain combines TRBV4-3 with TRBJ2-7; TRBD2 matches 8 bases. The CDR3 extends over 15 amino acids. The trim removed 4 bases at V and 4 bases at J, leaving 9 bases unmatched. The germline CDR1 and CDR2 sequences are LGHNA and YSLEER. The CDR3 DNA reads as TGCGCCAGCAGCCTCAGAGCGGGAGTTCCATACGAGCAGTACTTC. Translating it yields CASSLRAGVPYEQYF.

This clonotype was picked up one time. The chain uses TRBV6-6 and TRBJ1-1, with 8 bases identical to TRBD1. Germline assignment: CDR1 MNHNY and CDR2 SVGAGI (reference sequence). J was trimmed by 4 bases and V by 0 bases; bases with no gene match: 4. This CDR3 has 15 residues. The CDR3 coding sequence is TGTGCCAGCAGTTACTCGAGCCAGGGGGCCACTGAAGCTTTCTTT. It specifies CASSYSSQGATEAFF.

V is TRBV6-2 or TRBV6-3 and J is TRBJ2-3, with D unresolved. V dropped 6 bases and J dropped 7 bases, with 8 bases sitting between them. The CDR3 loop spans 11 amino acids. Germline-derived CDR1 and CDR2 are MNHEY and SVGEGT. In DNA form, the CDR3 reads TGTGCCAGCAGCCACACCAATACGCAGTATTTT. It yields the protein CASSHTNTQYF.

The V and J genes are TRBV5-4 and TRBJ1-2, with unresolved D. The CDR3 has 14 residues. CDR1 is SGHNT, CDR2 YYREEE, per germline (reference sequence). V was pared by 2 bases and J by 6 bases, with 14 bases between. The DNA of the CDR3 is TGTGCCAGCAGCTTCCCGTTGACATTTGATGGCTACACCTTC. This translates into CASSFPLTFDGYTF.